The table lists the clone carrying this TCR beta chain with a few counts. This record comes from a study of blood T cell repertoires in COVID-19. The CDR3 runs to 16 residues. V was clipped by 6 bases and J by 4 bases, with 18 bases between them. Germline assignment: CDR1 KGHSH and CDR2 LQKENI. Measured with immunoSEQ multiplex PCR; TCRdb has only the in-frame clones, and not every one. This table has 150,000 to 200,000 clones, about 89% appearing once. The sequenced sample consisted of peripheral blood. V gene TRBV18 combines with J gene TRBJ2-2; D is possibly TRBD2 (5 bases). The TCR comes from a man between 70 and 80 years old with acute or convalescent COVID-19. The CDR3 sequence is CASSLSAGGVTGELFF. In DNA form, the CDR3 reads TGTGCCAGCTCTCTGAGCGCAGGAGGTGTCACCGGGGAGCTGTTTTTT.